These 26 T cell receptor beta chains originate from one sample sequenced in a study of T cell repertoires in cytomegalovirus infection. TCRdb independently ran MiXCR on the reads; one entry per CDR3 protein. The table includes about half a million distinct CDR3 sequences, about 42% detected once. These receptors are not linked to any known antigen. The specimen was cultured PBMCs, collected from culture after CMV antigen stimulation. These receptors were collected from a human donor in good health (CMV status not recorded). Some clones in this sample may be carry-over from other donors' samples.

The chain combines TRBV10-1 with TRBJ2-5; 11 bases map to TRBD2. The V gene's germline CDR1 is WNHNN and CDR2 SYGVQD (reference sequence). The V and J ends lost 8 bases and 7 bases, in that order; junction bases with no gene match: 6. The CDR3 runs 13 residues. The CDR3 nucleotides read TGCGCCAGCGTCCCTAGCGGGAGGTGGACCCAGTACTTC. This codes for CASVPSGRWTQYF.

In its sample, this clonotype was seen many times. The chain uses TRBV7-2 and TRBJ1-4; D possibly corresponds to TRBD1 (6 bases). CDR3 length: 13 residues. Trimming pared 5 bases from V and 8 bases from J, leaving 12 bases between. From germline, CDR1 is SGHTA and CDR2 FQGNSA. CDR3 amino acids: CASSRADREKLFF. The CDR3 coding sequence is TGTGCCAGCAGCCGAGCCGACAGGGAAAAACTGTTTTTT.

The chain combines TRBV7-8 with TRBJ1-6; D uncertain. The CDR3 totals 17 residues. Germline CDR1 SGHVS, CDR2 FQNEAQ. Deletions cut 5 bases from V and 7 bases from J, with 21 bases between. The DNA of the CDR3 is TGTGCCAGCAGCCCGAGTCACGGACTTACATCCAATTCACCCCTCCACTTT. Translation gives CASSPSHGLTSNSPLHF.

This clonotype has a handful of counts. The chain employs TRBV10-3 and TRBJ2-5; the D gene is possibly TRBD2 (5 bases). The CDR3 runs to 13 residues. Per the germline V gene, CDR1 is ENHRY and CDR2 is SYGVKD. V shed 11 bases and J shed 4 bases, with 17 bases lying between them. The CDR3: CASRPGVAETQYF. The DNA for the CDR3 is TGTGCCTCGAGGCCCGGGGTAGCAGAGACCCAGTACTTC.

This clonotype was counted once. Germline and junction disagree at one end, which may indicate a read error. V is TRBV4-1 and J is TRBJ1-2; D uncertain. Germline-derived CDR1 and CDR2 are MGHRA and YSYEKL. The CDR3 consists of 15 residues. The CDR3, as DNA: TGTGCCAGCAGCCAAGGTGCGGAGGGAACTAGTGGCTACACCTTC. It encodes CASSQGAEGTSGYTF.

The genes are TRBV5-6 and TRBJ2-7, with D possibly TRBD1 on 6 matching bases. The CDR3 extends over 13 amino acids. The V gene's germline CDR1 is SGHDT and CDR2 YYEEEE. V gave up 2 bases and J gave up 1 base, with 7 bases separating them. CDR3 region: CASSFGQSYEQYF. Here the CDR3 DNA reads TGTGCCAGCAGCTTCGGACAGTCCTACGAGCAGTACTTC.

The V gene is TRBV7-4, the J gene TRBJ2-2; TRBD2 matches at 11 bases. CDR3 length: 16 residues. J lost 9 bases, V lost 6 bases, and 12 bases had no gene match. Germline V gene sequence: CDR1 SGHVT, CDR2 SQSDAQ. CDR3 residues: CASSDTSGSVPWELFF. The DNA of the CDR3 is TGTGCCAGCAGTGATACTAGCGGGAGTGTTCCCTGGGAGCTGTTTTTT.

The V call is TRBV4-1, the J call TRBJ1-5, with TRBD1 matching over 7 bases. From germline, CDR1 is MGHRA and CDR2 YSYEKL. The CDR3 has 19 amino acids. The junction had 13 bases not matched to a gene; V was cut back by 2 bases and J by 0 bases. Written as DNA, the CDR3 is TGCGCCAGCAGCCAAAGACAGGGTTCAGGGGCAGATAGCAATCAGCCCCAGCATTTT. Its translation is CASSQRQGSGADSNQPQHF.

The CDR3 region has the DNA TGTGCCAGCAGCTTAGGTGTGGCTAGCGGGGGTGGGACGCAGTATTTT. Translating it yields CASSLGVASGGGTQYF. This rearrangement joins TRBV7-2 to TRBJ2-3; TRBD2 agrees at 10 bases. The V gene end was trimmed by 1 base and the J gene end by 9 bases; junction bases not matched to a gene: 10. The CDR3 covers 16 residues. Germline V gene lookup returns CDR1 SGHTA and CDR2 FQGNSA.

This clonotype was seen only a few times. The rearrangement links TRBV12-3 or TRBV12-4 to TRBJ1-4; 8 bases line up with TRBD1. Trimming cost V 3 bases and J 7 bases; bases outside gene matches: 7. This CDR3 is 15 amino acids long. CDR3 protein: CASSFNIQGGEKLFF. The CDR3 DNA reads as TGTGCCAGCAGTTTTAATATACAGGGGGGTGAAAAACTGTTTTTT.

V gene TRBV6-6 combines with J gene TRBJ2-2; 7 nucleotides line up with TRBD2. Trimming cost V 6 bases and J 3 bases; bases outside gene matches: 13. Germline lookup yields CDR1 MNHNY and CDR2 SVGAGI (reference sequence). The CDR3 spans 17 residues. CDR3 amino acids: CASRKKGGEHHTGELFF. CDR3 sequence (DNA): TGTGCCAGCAGAAAAAAGGGAGGGGAACATCACACCGGGGAGCTGTTTTTT.

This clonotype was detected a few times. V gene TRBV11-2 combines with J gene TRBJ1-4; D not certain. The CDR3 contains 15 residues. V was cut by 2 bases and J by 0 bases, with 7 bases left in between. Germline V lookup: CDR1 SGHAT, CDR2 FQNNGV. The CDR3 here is CASSLWYSTNEKLFF. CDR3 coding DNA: TGTGCCAGCAGCTTATGGTACTCAACTAATGAAAAACTGTTTTTT.

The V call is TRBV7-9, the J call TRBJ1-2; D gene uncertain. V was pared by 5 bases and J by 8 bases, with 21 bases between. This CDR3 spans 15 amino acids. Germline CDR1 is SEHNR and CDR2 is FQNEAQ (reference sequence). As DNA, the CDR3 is TGTGCCAGCAGCCTCGTGAGGGATCGCTATTCGGGCTACACCTTC. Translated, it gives CASSLVRDRYSGYTF.

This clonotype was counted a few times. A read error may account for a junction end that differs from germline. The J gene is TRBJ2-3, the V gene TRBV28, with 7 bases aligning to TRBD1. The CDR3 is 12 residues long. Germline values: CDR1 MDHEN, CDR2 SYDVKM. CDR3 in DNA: TGTGCCAGCAGTACAGGGGCCCTTATTATAGATTTT. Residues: CASSTGALIIDF.

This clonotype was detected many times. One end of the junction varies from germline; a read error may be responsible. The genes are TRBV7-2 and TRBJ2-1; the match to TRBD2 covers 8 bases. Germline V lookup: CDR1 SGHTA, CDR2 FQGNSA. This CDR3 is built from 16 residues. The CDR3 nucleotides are TGTGCCAGCAGCGCCTTCGCTCCGGGGGGGGGTAATGTGCAGTTCTTC. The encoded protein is CASSAFAPGGGNVQFF.

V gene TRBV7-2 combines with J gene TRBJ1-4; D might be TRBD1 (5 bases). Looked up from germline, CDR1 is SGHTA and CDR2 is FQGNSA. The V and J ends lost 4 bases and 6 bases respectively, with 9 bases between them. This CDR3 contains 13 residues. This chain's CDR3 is CASSSRVDEKLFF. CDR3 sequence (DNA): TGTGCCAGCAGCTCCAGGGTGGATGAAAAACTGTTTTTT.

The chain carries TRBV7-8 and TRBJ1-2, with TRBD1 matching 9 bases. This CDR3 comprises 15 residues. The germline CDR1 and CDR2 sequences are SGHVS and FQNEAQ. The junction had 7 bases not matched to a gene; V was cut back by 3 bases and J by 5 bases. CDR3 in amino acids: CASSFRRDRVYGYTF. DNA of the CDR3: TGTGCCAGCAGCTTCCGCCGGGACAGGGTTTATGGCTACACCTTC.

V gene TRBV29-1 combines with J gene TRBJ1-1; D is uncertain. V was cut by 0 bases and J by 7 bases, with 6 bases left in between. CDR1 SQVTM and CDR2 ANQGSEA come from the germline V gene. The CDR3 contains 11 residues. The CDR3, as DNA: TGCAGCGTTGAAGATGAGATTGAAGCTTTCTTT. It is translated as CSVEDEIEAFF.

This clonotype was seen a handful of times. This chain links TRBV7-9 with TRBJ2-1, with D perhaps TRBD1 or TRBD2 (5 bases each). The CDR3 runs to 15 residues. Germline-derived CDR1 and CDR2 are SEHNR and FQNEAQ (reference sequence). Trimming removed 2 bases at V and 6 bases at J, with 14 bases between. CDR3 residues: CASSLRAEQGNEQFF. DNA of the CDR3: TGTGCCAGCAGCTTACGAGCGGAGCAGGGCAATGAGCAGTTCTTC.

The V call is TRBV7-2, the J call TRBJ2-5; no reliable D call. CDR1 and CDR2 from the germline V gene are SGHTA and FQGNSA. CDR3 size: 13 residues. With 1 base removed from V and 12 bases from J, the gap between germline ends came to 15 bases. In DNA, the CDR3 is TGTGCCAGCAGCTTAGACGCCCTCTCTAGGAAGTACTTC. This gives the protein CASSLDALSRKYF.

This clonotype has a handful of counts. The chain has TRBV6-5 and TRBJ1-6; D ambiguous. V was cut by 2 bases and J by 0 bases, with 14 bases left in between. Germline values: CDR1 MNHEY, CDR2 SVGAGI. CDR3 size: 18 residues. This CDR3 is CASSYRSPTSSYNSPLHF. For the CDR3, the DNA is TGTGCCAGCAGTTACAGGTCCCCCACAAGCTCCTATAATTCACCCCTCCACTTT.

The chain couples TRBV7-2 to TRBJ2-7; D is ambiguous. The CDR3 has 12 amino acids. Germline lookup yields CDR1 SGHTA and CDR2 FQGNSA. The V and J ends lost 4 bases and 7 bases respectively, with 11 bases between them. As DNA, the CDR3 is TGTGCCAGCAGCTCAACCCTAGTAGAGCAGTACTTC. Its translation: CASSSTLVEQYF.

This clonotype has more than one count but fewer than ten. CDR3 sequence (DNA): TGTGCCAGCAGACTCGCCGGGACCCAGGATACGCAGTATTTT. Its protein is CASRLAGTQDTQYF. This chain connects TRBV7-2 to TRBJ2-3; D tentatively fits TRBD1 or TRBD2 (5 bases each). The CDR3 is 14 residues long. Germline CDR1 and CDR2: SGHTA and FQGNSA. With 6 bases removed from V and 6 bases from J, the gap between germline ends came to 16 bases.

CDR3: CASSTSRGRASPSGNTIYF. The DNA for the CDR3 is TGTGCCAGCAGCACATCACGGGGGCGAGCATCCCCCTCTGGAAACACCATATATTTT. This sequence joins TRBV7-8 and TRBJ1-3; maybe TRBD1 (6 bases). The V end was cut by 5 bases, the J end by 0 bases, with 23 bases between. CDR1 is SGHVS and CDR2 is FQNEAQ in the germline V gene. The CDR3 consists of 19 residues.

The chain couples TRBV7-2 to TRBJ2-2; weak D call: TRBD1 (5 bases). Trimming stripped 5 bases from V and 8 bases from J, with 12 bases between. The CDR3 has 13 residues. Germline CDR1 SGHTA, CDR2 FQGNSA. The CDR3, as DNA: TGTGCCAGCAGCCAGGGCCCGGAGGGGGAGCTGTTTTTT. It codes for CASSQGPEGELFF. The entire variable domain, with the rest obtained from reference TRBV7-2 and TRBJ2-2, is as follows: GAGVSQSPSNKVTEKGKDVELRCDPISGHTALYWYRQSLGQGLEFLIYFQGNSAPDKSGLPSDRFSAERTGGSVSTLTIQRTQQEDSAVYLCASSQGPEGELFFGEGSRLTVL.

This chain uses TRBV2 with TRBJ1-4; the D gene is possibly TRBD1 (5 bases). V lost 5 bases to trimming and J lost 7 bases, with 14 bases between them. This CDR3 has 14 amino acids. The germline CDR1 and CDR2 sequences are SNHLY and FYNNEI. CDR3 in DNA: TGTGCCAGCAGTAAGCCAGGGTCTGGTGAAAAACTGTTTTTT. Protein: CASSKPGSGEKLFF.